This T cell receptor beta chain was captured in a study of blood T cells in healthy people across ages. Primers used in a second PCR of about 6 to 11 cycles were a sample-barcoded 5' primer and a J-beta primer mix. Each CDR3 protein is one row after TCRdb ran MiXCR on the 5' RACE reads. Of some 560,000 distinct CDR3 sequences listed, about 27% were seen once; the top ten hold approximately 3.3%. A single count supports this clonotype. Germline V gene sequence: CDR1 SGHRS, CDR2 YFSETQ. This CDR3 spans 15 amino acids. Trimming stripped 0 bases from V and 4 bases from J, with 12 bases between. This sample was also put to use in a study of T cells of mothers and their children. That report notes: Mothers gave over 10 million TCR beta CDR3 reads each, and children several million each. An overlap that was slightly higher, though non-significant, was seen in related mother-child pairs versus unrelated pairs.

V and J are TRBV5-1 and TRBJ2-3, with D maybe TRBD1 (5 bases). The specimen was blood. This TCR was sampled from a boy between 2 and 10 years old in good health. CDR3 in amino acids: CASSLAGREADTQYF. The CDR3 bases are TGCGCCAGCAGCTTGGCCGGCAGGGAAGCAGATACGCAGTATTTT.